The clone carrying this T cell receptor beta chain was detected only once. V shed 2 bases, J shed 4 bases, and the junction held 0 bases outside the gene matches. The CDR3 consists of 15 residues. Germline V CDR1 and CDR2: SGHDT, YYEEEE. TCRdb's table, derived via immunoSEQ multiplex PCR, lists solely in-frame clones and lacks some. The data show about 2 million clones, around 96% seen once. The entry originates in a study of shared clonotypes between healthy human individuals. Study-level information: The plates for each donor numbered three CD4 naive, three CD4 memory, two CD8 naive and one CD8 memory.

The naive CD8 fraction comprised CD45RO-negative cells positively selected for CCR7 and excluded terminally differentiated effector memory CD45RA+ cells. This receptor was taken from a man younger than 35 in good health. The chain recombines TRBV5-6 with TRBJ2-1, with 13 bases lining up with TRBD2. Sequenced: naive CD8+ T cells sorted from blood. The CDR3 loop is CASSLLAGGYNEQFF. CDR3 DNA: TGTGCCAGCAGCTTACTAGCGGGAGGGTACAATGAGCAGTTCTTC.